A single sample is the source of the 9 T cell receptor beta chains below, sequenced in a study of CD8 T cells in ankylosing spondylitis. General observations from the study: What appeared characteristic of ankylosing spondylitis blood was a TCR beta motif of eight highly homologous variants.

MiXCR, applied by TCRdb to the 5' RACE reads, yields one record per CDR3 protein. This table holds about 330,000 distinct CDR3 sequences, approximately 8.2% found once. No antigen has been identified for these receptors. The specimen was blood, either unsorted or a sorted T cell fraction (not recorded which). The receptors here all came from a male donor with ankylosing spondylitis.

Ten or more counts support this clonotype. The rearrangement joins TRBV5-1 to TRBJ2-7; TRBD1 matches 7 bases. This CDR3 is built from 15 residues. The junction had 9 bases not matched to a gene; V was cut back by 4 bases and J by 2 bases. Germline lookup yields CDR1 SGHRS and CDR2 YFSETQ. CDR3 sequence reads: CASSATGQLPYEQYF. The CDR3 DNA reads as TGCGCCAGCAGCGCAACGGGACAGCTTCCCTACGAGCAGTACTTC.

This clonotype was observed a handful of times. The rearrangement uses TRBV6-2 or TRBV6-3 and TRBJ2-3; 12 nucleotides match TRBD2. J gave up 4 bases and V 4 bases, and 9 bases lay outside the gene matches. This CDR3 region has 17 residues. Per the germline V gene, CDR1 is MNHEY and CDR2 is SVGEGT. The CDR3 reads CASSSRLAGATADTQYF. In nucleotides, the CDR3 is TGTGCCAGCAGTTCAAGACTAGCGGGAGCCACGGCAGATACGCAGTATTTT.

The V and J genes are TRBV3-1 and TRBJ2-1; D is unresolved. CDR3 length equals 11 residues. With 3 bases removed from V and 13 bases from J, the gap between germline ends came to 10 bases. Germline-derived CDR1 and CDR2 are LGHDT and YNNKEL (reference sequence). CDR3 coding DNA: TGTGCCAGCAGCCATTACCAGGAACAGTTCTTC. Encoded protein: CASSHYQEQFF.

At least ten counts were recorded for this clonotype. The chain is built from TRBV20-1 and TRBJ2-1, with TRBD2 matching over 9 bases. Germline CDR1 DFQATT, CDR2 SNEGSKA (reference sequence). This CDR3 spans 18 amino acids. Unmatched junction bases numbered 20, after V lost 5 bases and J lost 6 bases. The CDR3 coding sequence is TGCAGTGCTCCCCCCTCCCATGTAGCGGGAGCTCAGGCCAATGAGCAGTTCTTC. Translated: CSAPPSHVAGAQANEQFF.

V usage is TRBV29-1 and J usage is TRBJ1-2; TRBD1 matches 9 bases. J lost 2 bases, V lost 7 bases, and 5 bases had no gene match. The CDR3 is made up of 13 amino acids. Germline assignment: CDR1 SQVTM and CDR2 ANQGSEA. As DNA, the CDR3 is TGCAGCGCCGGGGACAGGGCCAACTATGGCTACACCTTC. Protein: CSAGDRANYGYTF.

This clonotype has just a few counts. The rearrangement joins TRBV16 to TRBJ1-5; D call uncertain. Germline V lookup: CDR1 KGHSY, CDR2 FQNENV. The CDR3 has 12 amino acids. Between the trimmed V and J ends, which lost 5 bases and 5 bases, there was a span of 7 bases. The CDR3 reads CASSFRDQPQHF. The CDR3, as DNA: TGTGCCAGCAGCTTTAGAGATCAGCCCCAGCATTTT.

V usage is TRBV7-3 and J usage is TRBJ2-1; TRBD2 matches 7 bases. Unmatched junction bases numbered 6, after V lost 2 bases and J lost 5 bases. Looked up from germline, CDR1 is SGHTA and CDR2 is FQGTGA. The CDR3 has 15 residues. CDR3 bases: TGTGCCAGCAGCTTAGGGGGGGAGTGGAACAATGAGCAGTTCTTC. Translating gives CASSLGGEWNNEQFF.

The J gene is TRBJ2-1, the V gene TRBV11-2, with D perhaps TRBD2 (6 bases). Germline CDR1 is SGHAT and CDR2 is FQNNGV. The CDR3 length is 15 residues. Trimming pared 5 bases from V and 4 bases from J, leaving 15 bases between. For the CDR3, the DNA is TGTGCCAGCAGCGCGGACGGGAGCACTTACAATGAGCAGTTCTTC. Translation gives CASSADGSTYNEQFF.

The J gene is TRBJ1-6, the V gene TRBV10-3; 9 bases agree with TRBD1. The germline CDR1 and CDR2 sequences are ENHRY and SYGVKD. J gave up 7 bases and V 7 bases, and 8 bases lay outside the gene matches. The CDR3 loop spans 15 amino acids. The CDR3: CAIKGGQGRNSPLHF. In nucleotides, the CDR3 is TGTGCCATCAAGGGGGGACAGGGAAGAAATTCACCCCTCCACTTT.